This note documents a single T cell receptor (beta chain) sequence. Germline CDR1 and CDR2: LNHDA and SQIVND (reference sequence). The CDR3 extends over 15 amino acids. V was clipped by 5 bases and J by 2 bases, with 13 bases between them. The data were obtained in a study of cytomegalovirus exposure and HLA in healthy donors. PCR used 60 Vbeta primers and 13 Jbeta primers. Libraries were prepared by immunoSEQ multiplex PCR; TCRdb keeps only in-frame clonotypes and omits some of them. This sample lists about 74,000 clones; its ten largest clones have 7.5%. Sequenced material: PBMCs. This receptor was taken from a female donor in good health and CMV-seropositive. The genes are TRBV19 and TRBJ1-5, with a possible D match to TRBD1 (6 bases). CDR3 sequence: CASSLSDRRNQPQHF. CDR3 bases: TGTGCCAGTAGTCTATCCGACAGGCGCAATCAGCCCCAGCATTTT.